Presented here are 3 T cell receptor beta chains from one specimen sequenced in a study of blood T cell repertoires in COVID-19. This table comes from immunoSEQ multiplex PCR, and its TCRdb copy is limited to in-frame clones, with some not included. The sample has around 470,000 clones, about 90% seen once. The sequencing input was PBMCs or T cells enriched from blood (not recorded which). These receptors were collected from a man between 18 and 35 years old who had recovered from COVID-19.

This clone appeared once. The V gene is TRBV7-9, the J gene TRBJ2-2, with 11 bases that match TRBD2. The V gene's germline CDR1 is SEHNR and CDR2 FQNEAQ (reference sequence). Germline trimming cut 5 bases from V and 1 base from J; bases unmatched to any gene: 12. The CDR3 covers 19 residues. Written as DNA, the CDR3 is TGTGCCAGCAGCCAAATCAGGCCGGGACTAGCGGAGAACACCGGGGAGCTGTTTTTT. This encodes CASSQIRPGLAENTGELFF.

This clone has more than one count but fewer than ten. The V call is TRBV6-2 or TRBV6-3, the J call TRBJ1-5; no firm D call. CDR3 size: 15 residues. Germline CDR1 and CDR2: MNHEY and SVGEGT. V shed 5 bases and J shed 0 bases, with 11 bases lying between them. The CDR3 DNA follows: TGTGCCAGCAGTCACAGCGACTATAGCAATCAGCCCCAGCATTTT. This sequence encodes CASSHSDYSNQPQHF.

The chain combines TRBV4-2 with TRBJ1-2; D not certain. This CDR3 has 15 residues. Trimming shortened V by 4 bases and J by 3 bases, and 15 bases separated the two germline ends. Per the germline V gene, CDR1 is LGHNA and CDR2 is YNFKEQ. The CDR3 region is CASSPDGSGDYGYTF. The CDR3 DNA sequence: TGTGCCAGCAGCCCCGACGGTTCCGGGGACTATGGCTACACCTTC.